These 2 T cell receptor beta chains originate from one sample sequenced in a study of blood T cell repertoires in COVID-19. Generated by immunoSEQ multiplex PCR, the TCRdb table keeps only in-frame clones and is missing some. In the table there are 250,000 to 400,000 clones, roughly nine tenths of which are singletons. Sequenced input: PBMCs or T cells enriched from blood (not recorded which). Receptor source: a man aged 55 to 70 who had recovered from COVID-19.

The rearrangement links TRBV3-1 (or the pseudogene TRBV3-2) to TRBJ1-2; the D is unclear. The CDR3 runs to 14 residues. Germline CDR1 and CDR2: LGHDT and YNNKEL (reference sequence). Trimming cost V 4 bases and J 5 bases, with 14 bases left between them. In DNA form, the CDR3 reads TGTGCCAGCAGCCCGGGGTCCGCCGGTTATGGCTACACCTTC. It translates to CASSPGSAGYGYTF.

The rearrangement links TRBV5-5 to TRBJ1-5; D is perhaps TRBD1 (5 bases). The CDR3 totals 16 residues. Trimming pared 0 bases from V and 1 base from J, leaving 11 bases between. Per the germline V gene, CDR1 is SGHKS and CDR2 is YYEKEE (reference sequence). In DNA, the CDR3 is TGTGCCAGCAGCTTGGAACCGACAGCCAGCAATCAGCCCCAGCATTTT. This translates into CASSLEPTASNQPQHF.